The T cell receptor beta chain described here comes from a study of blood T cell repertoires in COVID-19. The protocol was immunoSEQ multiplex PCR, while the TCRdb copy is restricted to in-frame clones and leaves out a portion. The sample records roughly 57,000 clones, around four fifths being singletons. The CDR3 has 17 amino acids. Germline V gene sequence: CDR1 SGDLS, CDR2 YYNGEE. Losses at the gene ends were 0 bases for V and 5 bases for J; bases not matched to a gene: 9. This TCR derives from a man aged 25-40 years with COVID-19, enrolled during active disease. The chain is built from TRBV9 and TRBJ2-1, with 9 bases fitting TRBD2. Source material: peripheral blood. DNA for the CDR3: TGTGCCAGCAGCGTAGGGCCTAGCGGGATGATAAACAATGAGCAGTTCTTC. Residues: CASSVGPSGMINNEQFF.